This T cell receptor (beta chain) was identified during a study of radiotherapy plus CTLA-4 blockade in lung cancer. Looking at the study overall: Across the patients, objective responses occurred in under 20%, and disease control in over 25%. Study-level points and caveats: Per reports, early blood T cell clone dynamics, plus interferon-beta, forecast response most strongly.

Germline CDR1 is LGHNT and CDR2 is FRNRAP. Trimming stripped 3 bases from V and 0 bases from J, with 11 bases between. CDR3 length: 15 residues. This clone was observed once. Its antigen is unknown. TCRdb keeps only in-frame clones here, not all; method: immunoSEQ multiplex PCR. The sample includes around 49,000 clones, approximately 84% of them seen just once. The clonotype originates from a human donor with non-small cell lung cancer whose response to radiotherapy plus ipilimumab could not be evaluated. Sequenced here: peripheral blood, sampled from a patient treated with radiotherapy plus ipilimumab. J is TRBJ1-2 and V is TRBV12-5; D might be TRBD1 (5 bases). The CDR3 nucleotides are TGTGCTAGTGGTTTATCCCAGGGTCCTAACTATGGCTACACCTTC. Translation: CASGLSQGPNYGYTF.